A single sample gave rise to the 24 T cell receptor beta chains below, sequenced in a study of cytomegalovirus exposure and HLA in healthy donors. Data came from immunoSEQ multiplex PCR; TCRdb stores just in-frame clones and leaves some out. The sample consists of some 170,000 clones, around nine tenths of them appearing once. Sequenced: PBMCs. Receptors were obtained from a woman in her thirties in good health and CMV-seronegative.

The CDR3 is CASRKYPGQGGSVQFF. CDR3 in DNA: TGTGCCAGTAGGAAATACCCGGGACAGGGGGGTTCTGTGCAGTTCTTC. The rearrangement joins TRBV19 to TRBJ2-1; the match to TRBD1 covers 11 bases. Germline V gives CDR1 LNHDA, CDR2 SQIVND (reference sequence). The CDR3 extends over 16 amino acids. Losses at the gene ends were 6 bases for V and 12 bases for J; bases not matched to a gene: 16.

V and J are TRBV4-3 and TRBJ1-2; 8 bases are shared with TRBD1. The V gene's germline CDR1 is LGHNA and CDR2 YSLEER. The CDR3 contains 15 residues. V was pared by 2 bases and J by 4 bases, with 6 bases of the junction left unmatched. The CDR3 is CASSQRTGQSYGYTF. For the CDR3, the DNA is TGCGCCAGCAGCCAAAGGACAGGGCAAAGCTATGGCTACACCTTC.

The chain uses TRBV5-4 and TRBJ1-6; TRBD1 agrees at 8 bases. The junction had 5 bases not matched to a gene; V was cut back by 0 bases and J by 9 bases. From germline, CDR1 is SGHNT and CDR2 YYREEE (reference sequence). CDR3 size: 15 residues. The CDR3 loop is CASSLAGTGSSPLHF. CDR3 coding DNA: TGTGCCAGCAGCTTGGCCGGGACAGGCAGTTCACCCCTCCACTTT.

Only one count was recorded for this clone. V and J are TRBV10-2 and TRBJ2-1; 12 nucleotides match TRBD2. Germline V gene lookup returns CDR1 WSHSY and CDR2 SAAADI. V shed 8 bases, J shed 8 bases, and the junction held 7 bases outside the gene matches. This CDR3 has 14 amino acids. This CDR3 is CASRRTSGAYEQFF. CDR3 bases: TGCGCCAGCCGAAGGACTAGCGGGGCCTATGAGCAGTTCTTC.

In this sample, this clone turned up once. This chain connects TRBV4-2 to TRBJ1-2; D gene unclear. Germline lookup yields CDR1 LGHNA and CDR2 YNFKEQ. V gave up 2 bases and J gave up 3 bases, with 16 bases separating them. The CDR3 spans 16 residues. CDR3 sequence (DNA): TGTGCCAGCAGCCAATATATCAGCGGGTCTCACTATGGCTACACCTTC. This codes for CASSQYISGSHYGYTF.

V and J are TRBV2 and TRBJ1-5, with TRBD1 matching over 7 bases. The CDR3 is made up of 15 amino acids. Trimming took 4 bases from V and 5 from J; bases not matched to a gene: 8. The germline gives CDR1 SNHLY, CDR2 FYNNEI. The CDR3 is CASSGGQRGHQPQHF. In DNA form, the CDR3 reads TGTGCCAGCAGTGGGGGACAGAGGGGACATCAGCCCCAGCATTTT.

The chain joins TRBV5-1 to TRBJ1-5; D might be TRBD1 (6 bases). The CDR3 is 15 residues long. Germline CDR1 reads SGHRS; CDR2 reads YFSETQ. Deletions cut 0 bases from V and 5 bases from J, with 12 bases between. The CDR3 region has the DNA TGCGCCAGCAGCTTGGAAGGGGGACCCGATCAGCCCCAGCATTTT. Residues: CASSLEGGPDQPQHF.

The chain links TRBV9 to TRBJ2-2; TRBD2 matches 7 bases. The length of the CDR3 is 14 residues. Germline lookup yields CDR1 SGDLS and CDR2 YYNGEE. V gave up 7 bases and J gave up 1 base; unmatched junction bases: 4. The CDR3, as DNA: TGTGCCAGCGGGGAGGGTCGGAACACCGGGGAGCTGTTTTTT. Its protein product is CASGEGRNTGELFF.

This chain connects TRBV7-2 to TRBJ2-7; 7 nucleotides align to TRBD2. J lost 0 bases, V lost 5 bases, and 4 bases had no gene match. The CDR3 runs to 14 residues. Germline values: CDR1 SGHTA, CDR2 FQGNSA. Here the CDR3 DNA reads TGTGCCAGCAGCCCACTAGCGTTCTCCTACGAGCAGTACTTC. This gives the protein CASSPLAFSYEQYF.

This clone was picked up a small number of times. The chain joins TRBV6-1 to TRBJ2-7; 9 bases align to TRBD2. The V and J ends lost 7 bases and 0 bases, in that order; junction bases with no gene match: 7. The CDR3 contains 15 residues. Germline-derived CDR1 and CDR2 are MNHNS and SASEGT. The chain's CDR3 is CASTEGAGGSYEQYF. CDR3 bases: TGTGCCAGCACCGAGGGAGCGGGGGGCTCCTACGAGCAGTACTTC.

The chain recombines TRBV5-1 with TRBJ2-5; 7 nucleotides line up with TRBD2. The CDR3 sequence is 13 residues long. The trim removed 8 bases at V and 3 bases at J, leaving 7 bases unmatched. Germline loops: CDR1 SGHRS, CDR2 YFSETQ. CDR3 sequence (DNA): TGCGCCAGTAAGACTAGCCTAGAAGAGACCCAGTACTTC. It codes for CASKTSLEETQYF.

V and J are TRBV2 and TRBJ2-7; D perhaps matches TRBD1 (6 bases). Germline CDR1 and CDR2: SNHLY and FYNNEI. This CDR3 region has 15 residues. V was cut by 6 bases and J by 1 base, with 16 bases left in between. The CDR3 loop reads CASSLFWQGSYEQYF. CDR3 bases: TGTGCCAGCAGCCTTTTCTGGCAGGGGTCCTACGAGCAGTACTTC. Drawing the rest from reference TRBV2 and TRBJ2-7, the complete variable domain is EPEVTQTPSHQVTQMGQEVILRCVPISNHLYFYWYRQILGQKVEFLVSFYNNEISEKSEIFDDQFSVERPDGSNFTLKIRSTKLEDSAMYFCASSLFWQGSYEQYFGPGTRLTVT.

This clone was detected once. The same CDR3 can be traced to other DNA sequences in this sample. The CDR3 sequence is CASSSQMNTEAFF. CDR3 nucleotides: TGTGCCAGCAGCTCCCAGATGAACACTGAAGCTTTCTTT. The V and J genes are TRBV2 and TRBJ1-1, with unresolved D. Trimming pared 6 bases from V and 0 bases from J, leaving 8 bases between. CDR1 and CDR2 from the germline V gene are SNHLY and FYNNEI. The CDR3 runs 13 residues. The full variable domain, its missing parts supplied by reference TRBV2 and TRBJ1-1, is EPEVTQTPSHQVTQMGQEVILRCVPISNHLYFYWYRQILGQKVEFLVSFYNNEISEKSEIFDDQFSVERPDGSNFTLKIRSTKLEDSAMYFCASSSQMNTEAFFGQGTRLTVV.

CDR3 residues: CASRGRDSNTGELFF. CDR3 DNA: TGTGCCAGCAGGGGCAGGGACTCGAACACCGGGGAGCTGTTTTTT. This chain uses TRBV6-6 with TRBJ2-2; maybe TRBD2 (6 bases). From germline, CDR1 is MNHNY and CDR2 SVGAGI (reference sequence). V was clipped by 6 bases and J by 0 bases, with 11 bases between them. The CDR3 length is 15 residues.

The CDR3 reads CASSRARDGIGTGELFF. DNA of the CDR3: TGTGCCAGCAGCCGGGCCCGGGATGGCATTGGAACCGGGGAGCTGTTTTTT. This sequence joins TRBV7-6 and TRBJ2-2; D may be TRBD2 (5 bases). The V end was cut by 5 bases, the J end by 5 bases, with 21 bases between. Looked up from germline, CDR1 is SGHVS and CDR2 is FNYEAQ. The CDR3 contains 17 residues.

The J gene is TRBJ2-5, the V gene TRBV13, with 9 bases identical to TRBD1. The CDR3 contains 16 residues. Unmatched junction bases numbered 11, after V lost 4 bases and J lost 5 bases. Germline values: CDR1 PRHDT, CDR2 FYEKMQ (reference sequence). CDR3 nucleotide sequence: TGTGCCAGCAGCTCGCCGGAGGGACAGGGAGGCGAGACCCAGTACTTC. Translating gives CASSSPEGQGGETQYF.

The rearrangement uses TRBV9 and TRBJ2-3; D not resolved. V was trimmed by 0 bases and J by 0 bases, leaving 5 bases between them. CDR1 is SGDLS and CDR2 is YYNGEE in the germline V gene. The CDR3 has 14 amino acids. CDR3: CASSVGVSTDTQYF. DNA for the CDR3: TGTGCCAGCAGCGTAGGCGTCAGCACAGATACGCAGTATTTT.

The chain carries TRBV7-8 and TRBJ1-5, with D uncertain. Germline loops: CDR1 SGHVS, CDR2 FQNEAQ. V shed 5 bases and J shed 4 bases, with 21 bases lying between them. CDR3 length: 17 amino acids. As DNA, the CDR3 is TGTGCCAGCAGCCCAGACCGGGGAAGGTTGAGTAATCAGCCCCAGCATTTT. Its protein is CASSPDRGRLSNQPQHF.

This clone was counted a single time. V gene TRBV7-6 combines with J gene TRBJ2-1, with 12 bases matching TRBD2. The CDR3 sequence is 17 residues long. CDR1 and CDR2 (germline): SGHVS, FNYEAQ. The ends lost 2 bases at V and 7 bases at J; junction bases unmatched: 9. CDR3 sequence reads: CASSLLASGGDENEQFF. The CDR3 DNA is TGTGCCAGCAGCTTATTGGCTAGCGGGGGGGATGAGAATGAGCAGTTCTTC.

This sequence joins TRBV7-8 and TRBJ2-7; no reliable D call. The ends were cut back, 1 base at V and 0 bases at J, with 16 bases in the middle. The germline V gene has CDR1 SGHVS and CDR2 FQNEAQ. The CDR3 sequence is 17 residues long. CDR3 region: CASSLEMGLSSSYEQYF. CDR3 sequence (DNA): TGTGCCAGCAGCTTAGAAATGGGCCTCTCGAGCTCCTACGAGCAGTACTTC.

About this clone itself: Sequence at one end of the junction differs from germline and may be a read error. The V gene is TRBV10-3, the J gene TRBJ2-7, with 9 bases matching TRBD2. This CDR3 region has 13 residues. Germline CDR1 reads ENHRY; CDR2 reads SYGVKD. The CDR3 nucleotides read TGTGCCATCAGTGGGCTCGGACTAGCGAGTTTGGACTTC. It codes for CAISGLGLASLDF.

The chain links TRBV10-3 to TRBJ2-1; 11 bases match TRBD1. The V gene end was trimmed by 8 bases and the J gene end by 8 bases; junction bases not matched to a gene: 14. Germline CDR1 reads ENHRY; CDR2 reads SYGVKD. There are 16 residues in the CDR3. The CDR3 sequence is CAIGRTGGDPGDEQFF. CDR3 coding DNA: TGTGCCATCGGGAGGACAGGGGGCGATCCCGGGGATGAGCAGTTCTTC.

V is TRBV6-4 and J is TRBJ1-1; unclear D gene. This CDR3 contains 12 residues. V lost 3 bases and J 5 bases, leaving 7 bases between the germline ends. From germline, CDR1 is MRHNA and CDR2 SNTAGT. This CDR3 reads CASSEQDTEAFF. The CDR3 DNA reads as TGTGCCAGCAGTGAACAAGATACTGAAGCTTTCTTT.

The J gene is TRBJ1-2, the V gene TRBV5-5; D gene uncertain. CDR3 length: 17 residues. Trimming shortened V by 0 bases and J by 3 bases, and 18 bases separated the two germline ends. The germline gives CDR1 SGHKS, CDR2 YYEKEE (reference sequence). CDR3 residues: CASSLASWQVYHYGYTF. The DNA for the CDR3 is TGTGCCAGCAGCTTGGCAAGTTGGCAGGTTTATCACTATGGCTACACCTTC.